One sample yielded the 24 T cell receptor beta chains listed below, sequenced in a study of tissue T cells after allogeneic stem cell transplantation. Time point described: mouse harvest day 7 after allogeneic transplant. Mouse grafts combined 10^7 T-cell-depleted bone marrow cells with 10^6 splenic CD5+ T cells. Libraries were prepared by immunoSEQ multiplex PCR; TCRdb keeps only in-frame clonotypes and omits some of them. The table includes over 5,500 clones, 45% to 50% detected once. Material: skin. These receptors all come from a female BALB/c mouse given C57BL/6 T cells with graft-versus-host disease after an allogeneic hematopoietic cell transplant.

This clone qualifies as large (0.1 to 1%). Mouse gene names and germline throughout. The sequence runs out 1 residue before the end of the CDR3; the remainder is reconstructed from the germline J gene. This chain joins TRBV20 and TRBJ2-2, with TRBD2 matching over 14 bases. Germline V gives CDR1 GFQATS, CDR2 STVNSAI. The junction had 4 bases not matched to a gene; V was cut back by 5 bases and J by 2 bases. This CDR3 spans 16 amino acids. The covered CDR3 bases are TGTGGTGCTCGGGGACTGGGGGGGCGCAACACCGGGCAGCTCTAC. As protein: CGARGLGGRNTGQLY. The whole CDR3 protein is CGARGLGGRNTGQLYF.

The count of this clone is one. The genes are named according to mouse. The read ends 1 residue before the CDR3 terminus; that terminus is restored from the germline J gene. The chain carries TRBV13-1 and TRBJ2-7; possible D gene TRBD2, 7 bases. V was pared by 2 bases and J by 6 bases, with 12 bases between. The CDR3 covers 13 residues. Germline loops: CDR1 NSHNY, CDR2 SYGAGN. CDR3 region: CASSEGGGSEQYF. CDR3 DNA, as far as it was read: TGTGCCAGCAGTGAAGGGGGGGGGTCTGAACAGTAC.

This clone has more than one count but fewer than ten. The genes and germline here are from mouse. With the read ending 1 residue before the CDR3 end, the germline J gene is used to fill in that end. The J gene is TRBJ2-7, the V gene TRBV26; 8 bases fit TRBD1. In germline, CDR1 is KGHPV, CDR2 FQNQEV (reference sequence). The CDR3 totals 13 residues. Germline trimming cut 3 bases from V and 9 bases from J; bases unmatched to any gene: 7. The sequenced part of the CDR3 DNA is TGTGCCAGCAGTCTCCCGACAGGGGACGGACAGTAC. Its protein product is CASSLPTGDGQY. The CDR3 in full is CASSLPTGDGQYF.

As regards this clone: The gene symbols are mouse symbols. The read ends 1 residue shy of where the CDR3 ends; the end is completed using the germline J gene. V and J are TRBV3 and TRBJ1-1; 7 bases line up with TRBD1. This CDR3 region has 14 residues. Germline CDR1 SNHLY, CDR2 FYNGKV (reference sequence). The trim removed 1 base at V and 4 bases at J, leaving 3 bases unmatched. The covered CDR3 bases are TGTGCCAGCAGCTTAGACAGGGGAGGCACAGAAGTCTTC. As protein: CASSLDRGGTEVF. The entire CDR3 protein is CASSLDRGGTEVFF.

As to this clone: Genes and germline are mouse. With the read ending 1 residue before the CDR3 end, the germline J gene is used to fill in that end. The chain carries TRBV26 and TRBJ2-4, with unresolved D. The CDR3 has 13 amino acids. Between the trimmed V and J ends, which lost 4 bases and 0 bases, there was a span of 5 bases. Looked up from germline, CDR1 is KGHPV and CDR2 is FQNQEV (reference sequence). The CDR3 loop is CASSQGSQNTLYF. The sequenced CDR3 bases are TGTGCCAGCAGTCAGGGAAGTCAAAACACCTTGTAC. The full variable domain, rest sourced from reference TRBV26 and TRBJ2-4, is NSKVIQTPRYLVKGQGQKAKMRCIPEKGHPVVFWYQQNKNNEFKFLINFQNQEVLQQIDMTEKRFSAECPSNSPCSLEIQSSEAGDSALYLCASSQGSQNTLYFGAGTRLSVL.

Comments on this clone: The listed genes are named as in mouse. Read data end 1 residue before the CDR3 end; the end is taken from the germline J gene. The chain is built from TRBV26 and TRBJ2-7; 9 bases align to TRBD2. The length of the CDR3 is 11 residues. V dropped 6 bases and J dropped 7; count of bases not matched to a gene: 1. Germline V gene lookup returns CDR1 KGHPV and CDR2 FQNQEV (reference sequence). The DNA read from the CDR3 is TGTGCCAGCAGCGGGACTGGGGAACAGTAC. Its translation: CASSGTGEQY. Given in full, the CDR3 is CASSGTGEQYF.

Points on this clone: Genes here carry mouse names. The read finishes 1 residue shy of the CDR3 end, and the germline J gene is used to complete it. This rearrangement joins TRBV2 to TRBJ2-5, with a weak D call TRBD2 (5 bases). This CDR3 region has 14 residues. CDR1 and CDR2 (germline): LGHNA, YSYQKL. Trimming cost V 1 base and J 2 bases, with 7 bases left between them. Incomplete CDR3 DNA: TGTGCCAGCAGCCAAGTGGGGAGCCAAGACACCCAGTAC. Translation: CASSQVGSQDTQY. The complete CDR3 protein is CASSQVGSQDTQYF.

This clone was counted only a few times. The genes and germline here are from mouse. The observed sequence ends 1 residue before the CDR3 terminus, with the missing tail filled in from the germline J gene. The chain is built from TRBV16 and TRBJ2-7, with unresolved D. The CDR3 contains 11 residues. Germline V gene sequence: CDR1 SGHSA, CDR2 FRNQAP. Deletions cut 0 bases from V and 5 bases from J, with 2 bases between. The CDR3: CASSLDDEQYF. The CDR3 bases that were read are TGTGCAAGCAGCTTAGATGATGAACAGTAC.

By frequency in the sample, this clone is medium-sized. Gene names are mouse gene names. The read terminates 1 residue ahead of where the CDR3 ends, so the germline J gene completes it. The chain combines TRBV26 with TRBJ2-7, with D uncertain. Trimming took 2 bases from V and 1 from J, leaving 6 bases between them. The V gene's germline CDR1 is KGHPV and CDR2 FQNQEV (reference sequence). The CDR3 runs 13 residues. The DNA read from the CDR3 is TGTGCCAGCAGTCTGGTTCGGTCCTATGAACAGTAC. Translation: CASSLVRSYEQY. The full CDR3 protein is CASSLVRSYEQYF.

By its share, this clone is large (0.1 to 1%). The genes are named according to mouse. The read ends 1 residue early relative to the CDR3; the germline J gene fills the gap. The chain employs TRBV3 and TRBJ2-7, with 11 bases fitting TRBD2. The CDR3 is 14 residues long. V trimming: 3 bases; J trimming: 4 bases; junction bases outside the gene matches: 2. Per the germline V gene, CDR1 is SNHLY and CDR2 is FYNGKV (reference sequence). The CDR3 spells CASSLGLGEYEQYF. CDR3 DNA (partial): TGTGCCAGCAGCTTGGGACTGGGGGAATATGAACAGTAC.

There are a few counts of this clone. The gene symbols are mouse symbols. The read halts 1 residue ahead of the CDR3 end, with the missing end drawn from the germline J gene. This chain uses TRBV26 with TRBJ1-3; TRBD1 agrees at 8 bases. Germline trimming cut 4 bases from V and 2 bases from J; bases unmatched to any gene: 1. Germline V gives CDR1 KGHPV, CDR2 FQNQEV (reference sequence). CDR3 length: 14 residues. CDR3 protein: CASSPTGAGNTLYF. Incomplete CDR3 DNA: TGTGCCAGCAGTCCGACAGGGGCTGGAAATACGCTCTAT.

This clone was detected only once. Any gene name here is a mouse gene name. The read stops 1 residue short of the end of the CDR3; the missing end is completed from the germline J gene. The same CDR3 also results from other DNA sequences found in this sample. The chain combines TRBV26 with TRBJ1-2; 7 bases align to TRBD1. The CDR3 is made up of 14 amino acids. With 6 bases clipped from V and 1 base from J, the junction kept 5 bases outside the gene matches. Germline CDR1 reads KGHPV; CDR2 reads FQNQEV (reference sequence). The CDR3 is CASSRQGGNSDYTF. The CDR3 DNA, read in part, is TGTGCCAGCAGCAGACAGGGTGGAAACTCCGACTACACC.

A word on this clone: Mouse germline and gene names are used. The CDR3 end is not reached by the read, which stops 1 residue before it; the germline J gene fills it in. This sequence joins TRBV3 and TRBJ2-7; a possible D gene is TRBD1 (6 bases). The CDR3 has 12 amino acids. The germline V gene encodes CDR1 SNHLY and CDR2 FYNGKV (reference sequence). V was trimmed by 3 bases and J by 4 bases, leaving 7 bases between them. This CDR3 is CASSFGQYEQYF. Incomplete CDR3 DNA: TGTGCCAGCAGCTTCGGACAGTATGAACAGTAC.

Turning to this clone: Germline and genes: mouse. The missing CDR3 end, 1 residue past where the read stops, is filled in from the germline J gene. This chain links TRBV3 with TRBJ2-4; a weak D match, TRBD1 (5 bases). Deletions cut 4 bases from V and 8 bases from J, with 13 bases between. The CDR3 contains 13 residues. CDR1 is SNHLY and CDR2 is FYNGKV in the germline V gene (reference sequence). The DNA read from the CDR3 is TGTGCCAGCAGCTCTCAGGGAACGGGCACCTTGTAC. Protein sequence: CASSSQGTGTLY. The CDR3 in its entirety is CASSSQGTGTLYF.

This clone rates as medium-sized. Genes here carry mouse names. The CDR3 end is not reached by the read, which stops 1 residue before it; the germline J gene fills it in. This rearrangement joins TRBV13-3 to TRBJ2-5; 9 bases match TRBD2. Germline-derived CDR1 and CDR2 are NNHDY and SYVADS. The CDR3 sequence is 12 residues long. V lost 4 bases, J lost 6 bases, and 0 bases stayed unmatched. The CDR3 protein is CASSTGGDTQYF. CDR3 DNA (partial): TGTGCCAGCAGTACTGGGGGGGACACCCAGTAC.

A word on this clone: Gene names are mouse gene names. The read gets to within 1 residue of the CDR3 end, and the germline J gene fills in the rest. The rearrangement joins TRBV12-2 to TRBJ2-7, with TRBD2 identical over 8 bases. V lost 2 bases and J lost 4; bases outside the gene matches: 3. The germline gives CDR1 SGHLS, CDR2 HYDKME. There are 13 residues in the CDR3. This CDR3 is CASSQTGVYEQYF. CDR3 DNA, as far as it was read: TGTGCCAGCTCTCAGACTGGGGTGTATGAACAGTAC.

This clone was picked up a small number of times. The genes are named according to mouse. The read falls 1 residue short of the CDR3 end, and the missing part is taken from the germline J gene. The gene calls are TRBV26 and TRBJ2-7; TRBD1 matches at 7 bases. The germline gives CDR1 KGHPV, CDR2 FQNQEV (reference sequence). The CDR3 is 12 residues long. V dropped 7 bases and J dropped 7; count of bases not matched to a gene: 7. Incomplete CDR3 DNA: TGTGCCAGCACCCCGGGACAGAGGGAACAGTAC. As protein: CASTPGQREQY. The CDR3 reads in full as CASTPGQREQYF.

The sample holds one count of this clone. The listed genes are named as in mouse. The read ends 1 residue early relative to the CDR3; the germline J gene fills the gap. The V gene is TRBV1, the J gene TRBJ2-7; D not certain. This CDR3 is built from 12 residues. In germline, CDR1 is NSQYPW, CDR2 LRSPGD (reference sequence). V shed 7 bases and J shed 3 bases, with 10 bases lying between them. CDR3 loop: CTCTSGVYEQYF. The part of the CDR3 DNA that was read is TGCACCTGCACATCCGGGGTCTATGAACAGTAC.

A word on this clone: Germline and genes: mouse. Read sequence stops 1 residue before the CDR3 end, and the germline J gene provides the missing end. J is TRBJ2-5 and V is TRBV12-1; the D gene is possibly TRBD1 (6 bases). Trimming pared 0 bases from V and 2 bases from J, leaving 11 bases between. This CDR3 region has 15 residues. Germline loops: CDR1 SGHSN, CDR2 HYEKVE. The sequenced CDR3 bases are TGTGCCAGCTCTCTCGTCTGGGACATCCAAGACACCCAGTAC. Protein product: CASSLVWDIQDTQY. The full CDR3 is CASSLVWDIQDTQYF.

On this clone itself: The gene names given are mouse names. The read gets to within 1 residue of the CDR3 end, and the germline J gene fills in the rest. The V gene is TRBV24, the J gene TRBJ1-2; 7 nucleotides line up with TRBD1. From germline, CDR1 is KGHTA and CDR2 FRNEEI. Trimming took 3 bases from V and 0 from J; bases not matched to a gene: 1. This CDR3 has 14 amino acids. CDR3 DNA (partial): TGTGCCAGCAGTCTCAGGGGGGCAAACTCCGACTACACC. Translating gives CASSLRGANSDYT. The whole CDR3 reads CASSLRGANSDYTF.

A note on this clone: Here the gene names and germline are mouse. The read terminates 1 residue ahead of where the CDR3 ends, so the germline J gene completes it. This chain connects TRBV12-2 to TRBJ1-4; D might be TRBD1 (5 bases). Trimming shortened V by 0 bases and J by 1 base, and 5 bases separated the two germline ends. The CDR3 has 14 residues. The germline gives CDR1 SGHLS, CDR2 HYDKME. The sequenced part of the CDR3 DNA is TGTGCCAGCTCTCTCCAGGGTTCCAACGAAAGATTATTT. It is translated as CASSLQGSNERLF. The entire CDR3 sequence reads CASSLQGSNERLFF.

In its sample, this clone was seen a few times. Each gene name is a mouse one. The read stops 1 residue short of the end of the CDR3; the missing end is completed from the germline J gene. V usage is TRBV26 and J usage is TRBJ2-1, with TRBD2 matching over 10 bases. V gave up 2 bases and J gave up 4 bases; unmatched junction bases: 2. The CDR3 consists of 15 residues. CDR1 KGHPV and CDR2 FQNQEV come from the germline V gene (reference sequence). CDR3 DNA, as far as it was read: TGTGCCAGCAGTCTGGCGGGACTGGGGTATGCTGAGCAGTTC. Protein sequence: CASSLAGLGYAEQF. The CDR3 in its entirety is CASSLAGLGYAEQFF.

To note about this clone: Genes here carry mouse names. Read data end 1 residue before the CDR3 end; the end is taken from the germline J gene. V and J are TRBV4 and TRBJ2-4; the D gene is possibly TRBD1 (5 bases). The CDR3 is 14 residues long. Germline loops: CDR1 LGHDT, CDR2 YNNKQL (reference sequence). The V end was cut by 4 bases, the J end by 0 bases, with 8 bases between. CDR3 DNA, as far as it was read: TGTGCCAGCAGCTCTCAGGGTAGTCAAAACACCTTGTAC. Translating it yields CASSSQGSQNTLY. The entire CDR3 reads CASSSQGSQNTLYF. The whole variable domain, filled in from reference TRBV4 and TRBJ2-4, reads ETAVFQTPNYHVTQVGNEVSFNCKQTLGHDTMYWYKQDSKKLLKIMFSYNNKQLIVNETVPRRFSPQSSDKAHLNLRIKSVEPEDSAVYLCASSSQGSQNTLYFGAGTRLSVL.

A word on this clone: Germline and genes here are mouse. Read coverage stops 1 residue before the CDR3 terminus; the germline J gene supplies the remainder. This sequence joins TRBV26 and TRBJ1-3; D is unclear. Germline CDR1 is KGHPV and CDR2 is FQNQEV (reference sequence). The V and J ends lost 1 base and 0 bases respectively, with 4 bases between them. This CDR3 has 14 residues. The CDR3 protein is CASSLLDSGNTLYF. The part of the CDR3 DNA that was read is TGTGCCAGCAGTCTGTTGGATTCTGGAAATACGCTCTAT.